Listed below are T cell receptor beta chains from one sample, sequenced in a study of T cell responses to AZD1222 COVID-19 vaccine. TCRdb keeps only in-frame clones here, not all; method: immunoSEQ multiplex PCR. The sample lists approximately 67,000 clones, about 88% seen once, with around 30% in the top ten. This material consisted of peripheral blood, taken 28 days after the second AZD1222 dose. The receptors shown here come from an adult who received the AZD1222 COVID-19 vaccine. The CDR3 runs from the conserved cysteine through the conserved F or W. The order of the fields is clone size, J gene, V gene, D gene, CDR3 DNA, CDR3 protein. A D gene is named only where the DNA matches it firmly. Clone size, where shown, is once, few, many, or a class for clones that have expanded.

abundance: .
j_gene: TRBJ2-7
v_gene: TRBV6-5
d_gene: TRBD1
CDR3nt: TGTGCCAGCGGGGGACAGGGGGGAAATTACGAGCAGTACTTC
CDR3aa: CASGGQGGNYEQYF

abundance: .
j_gene: TRBJ1-6
v_gene: TRBV5-6
d_gene: TRBD1
CDR3nt: TGTGCCAGCAGCCCGGAGACAGGGGGGAATTCACCCCTCCACTTT
CDR3aa: CASSPETGGNSPLHF

abundance: once
j_gene: TRBJ1-6
v_gene: TRBV7-2
d_gene: .
CDR3nt: TGTGCCAGCAGCTTAGTGGGCAGTGCCTATTCACCCCTCCACTTT
CDR3aa: CASSLVGSAYSPLHF

abundance: .
j_gene: TRBJ2-5
v_gene: TRBV19
d_gene: .
CDR3nt: TGTGCCAGTAAGAACACCGGGGCAGAGACCCAGTACTTC
CDR3aa: CASKNTGAETQYF

abundance: .
j_gene: TRBJ2-7
v_gene: TRBV5-5
d_gene: TRBD1
CDR3nt: TGTGCCAGCAGCTTAGTGGACAGGGTACCCGAGCAGTACTTC
CDR3aa: CASSLVDRVPEQYF

abundance: once
j_gene: TRBJ2-1
v_gene: TRBV12-3/TRBV12-4
d_gene: .
CDR3nt: TGTGCCAGCAGTTTTTTTCCCCCTAATGAGCAGTTCTTC
CDR3aa: CASSFFPPNEQFF

abundance: .
j_gene: TRBJ2-7
v_gene: TRBV6-4
d_gene: .
CDR3nt: TGTGCCAGCAGTGACAGGCCCGGGGCCTACGAGCAGTACTTC
CDR3aa: CASSDRPGAYEQYF

abundance: .
j_gene: TRBJ2-3
v_gene: TRBV5-1
d_gene: TRBD2
CDR3nt: TGCGCCAGCAAAGCGGGAGAGTCAGATACGCAGTATTTT
CDR3aa: CASKAGESDTQYF

abundance: .
j_gene: TRBJ2-1
v_gene: TRBV4-1
d_gene: TRBD2
CDR3nt: TGCGCCAGCAGCCAACAAAGAGCGTGGACTAGCGGGAGGGTAGTCGATGAGCAGTTCTTC
CDR3aa: CASSQQRAWTSGRVVDEQFF

abundance: few
j_gene: TRBJ2-2
v_gene: TRBV9
d_gene: TRBD2
CDR3nt: TGTGCCAGCAGTCCCCGGACTAGCGGCGGGGAGCTGTTTTTT
CDR3aa: CASSPRTSGGELFF

abundance: .
j_gene: TRBJ2-1
v_gene: TRBV5-1
d_gene: .
CDR3nt: TGCGCCAGCAGCCATGGAGGGAGCGCCTACAATGAGCAGTTCTTC
CDR3aa: CASSHGGSAYNEQFF

abundance: .
j_gene: TRBJ2-2
v_gene: TRBV7-3
d_gene: TRBD2
CDR3nt: TGTGCCAGCAGCCCCCTAGCCGGGACTATAAACACCGGGGAGCTGTTTTTT
CDR3aa: CASSPLAGTINTGELFF

abundance: .
j_gene: TRBJ2-6
v_gene: TRBV3-1/TRBV3-2
d_gene: .
CDR3nt: TGTGCCAGCAGTCCGATAAACTCTGGGGCCAACGTCCTGACTTTC
CDR3aa: CASSPINSGANVLTF

abundance: .
j_gene: TRBJ2-7
v_gene: TRBV6-5
d_gene: TRBD2
CDR3nt: TGTGCCAGCAGTTCTCCTAGCGGGCTTGGGGGCAACGAGCAGTACTTC
CDR3aa: CASSSPSGLGGNEQYF

abundance: .
j_gene: TRBJ1-5
v_gene: TRBV19
d_gene: TRBD1
CDR3nt: TGTGCCAGTAGTCCCCAGGGGGTCAATCAGCCCCAGCATTTT
CDR3aa: CASSPQGVNQPQHF

abundance: .
j_gene: TRBJ1-1
v_gene: TRBV29-1
d_gene: TRBD1
CDR3nt: TGCAGCGTTGGTCCGACAGGGGTGAACACTGAAGCTTTCTTT
CDR3aa: CSVGPTGVNTEAFF

abundance: .
j_gene: TRBJ2-3
v_gene: TRBV19
d_gene: .
CDR3nt: TGTGCCAGTACGACGGGAACCTCGGATACGCAGTATTTT
CDR3aa: CASTTGTSDTQYF

abundance: .
j_gene: TRBJ1-3
v_gene: TRBV18
d_gene: .
CDR3nt: TGTGCCAGCTCACCACCGACACTCTATCGAAACACCATATATTTT
CDR3aa: CASSPPTLYRNTIYF

abundance: .
j_gene: TRBJ2-7
v_gene: TRBV6-5
d_gene: .
CDR3nt: TGTGCCAGCAGCGGGGGAATCTACGAGCAGTACTTC
CDR3aa: CASSGGIYEQYF

abundance: .
j_gene: TRBJ2-5
v_gene: TRBV13
d_gene: .
CDR3nt: TGTGCCAGCAGCCTCCTCTGGCAGGGGGAGACCCAGTACTTC
CDR3aa: CASSLLWQGETQYF

abundance: .
j_gene: TRBJ1-4
v_gene: TRBV6-5
d_gene: .
CDR3nt: TGTGCCAGCAAGACGAGACCGACAACTAATGAAAAACTGTTTTTT
CDR3aa: CASKTRPTTNEKLFF

abundance: .
j_gene: TRBJ1-1
v_gene: TRBV27
d_gene: .
CDR3nt: TGTGCCAGCAGTAGTACAGCTACCCGACCGAACACTGAAGCTTTCTTT
CDR3aa: CASSSTATRPNTEAFF

abundance: .
j_gene: TRBJ2-3
v_gene: TRBV5-1
d_gene: .
CDR3nt: TGCGCCAGCAGCTTGGCCAGCAGCACAGATACGCAGTATTTT
CDR3aa: CASSLASSTDTQYF

abundance: .
j_gene: TRBJ1-6
v_gene: TRBV28
d_gene: .
CDR3nt: TGTGCCAGCAGCTTTGCCGACTCCTCACCCCTCCACTTT
CDR3aa: CASSFADSSPLHF

abundance: .
j_gene: TRBJ2-5
v_gene: TRBV29-1
d_gene: TRBD2
CDR3nt: TGCAGCGTACCCCGTTGGGGAACTAGCGGGAGGGGAGAGACCCAGTACTTC
CDR3aa: CSVPRWGTSGRGETQYF

abundance: .
j_gene: TRBJ2-7
v_gene: TRBV4-1
d_gene: .
CDR3nt: TGCGCCAGCAGCCAAGATGGGGCAGGGATGCCCTACGAGCAGTACTTC
CDR3aa: CASSQDGAGMPYEQYF

abundance: .
j_gene: TRBJ1-1
v_gene: TRBV28
d_gene: .
CDR3nt: TGTGCCAGCAGTCCTCTCAGGTATGACGTGAACACTGAAGCTTTCTTT
CDR3aa: CASSPLRYDVNTEAFF

abundance: .
j_gene: TRBJ2-1
v_gene: TRBV7-3
d_gene: TRBD2
CDR3nt: TGTGCCAGCAGCTCCCCGTCGGGGGGACTCAATGAGCAGTTCTTC
CDR3aa: CASSSPSGGLNEQFF

abundance: .
j_gene: TRBJ2-2
v_gene: TRBV7-8
d_gene: .
CDR3nt: TGTGCCAGCAGCTTAGCGGGACCCTATGCGAACACCGGGGAGCTGTTTTTT
CDR3aa: CASSLAGPYANTGELFF

abundance: .
j_gene: TRBJ2-3
v_gene: TRBV29-1
d_gene: .
CDR3nt: TGCAGCGTTGAAGAAGTGGGGGGAGCGAGCACAGATACGCAGTATTTT
CDR3aa: CSVEEVGGASTDTQYF

abundance: .
j_gene: TRBJ2-2
v_gene: TRBV9
d_gene: .
CDR3nt: TGTGCCAGCAGCGTAGCTGCTCTCGGTACCGGGGAGCTGTTTTTT
CDR3aa: CASSVAALGTGELFF

abundance: .
j_gene: TRBJ2-7
v_gene: TRBV7-5
d_gene: .
CDR3nt: TGTGTCAGAAGCTTACCGAACAGCGGTTCCTACGAGCAGTACTTC
CDR3aa: CVRSLPNSGSYEQYF

abundance: .
j_gene: TRBJ1-3
v_gene: TRBV5-5
d_gene: .
CDR3nt: TGTGCCAGCAGCTTGGTCTTTCCCTCTGGAAACACCATATATTTT
CDR3aa: CASSLVFPSGNTIYF

abundance: .
j_gene: TRBJ2-6
v_gene: TRBV6-4
d_gene: .
CDR3nt: TGTGCCAGCAGTGACTCAGGCTCTGGGGCCAACGTCCTGACTTTC
CDR3aa: CASSDSGSGANVLTF

abundance: .
j_gene: TRBJ1-2
v_gene: TRBV12-5
d_gene: .
CDR3nt: TGTGCTAGTGGTTTGGTCCCTGCCGGGGGGGCAGCTTACACCTTC
CDR3aa: CASGLVPAGGAAYTF

abundance: .
j_gene: TRBJ2-1
v_gene: TRBV28
d_gene: TRBD2
CDR3nt: TGTGCCAGCAGTCCACTAGCGGGAGGGCCTAATGAGCAGTTCTTC
CDR3aa: CASSPLAGGPNEQFF

abundance: .
j_gene: TRBJ2-4
v_gene: TRBV9
d_gene: .
CDR3nt: TGTGCCAGCAGCGCAACCCCTTTTGGGACGGAACCAAACATTCAGTACTTC
CDR3aa: CASSATPFGTEPNIQYF

abundance: .
j_gene: TRBJ2-5
v_gene: TRBV5-1
d_gene: .
CDR3nt: TGCGCCAGCAACCAATGGGGGCAAGAGACCCAGTACTTC
CDR3aa: CASNQWGQETQYF

abundance: .
j_gene: TRBJ1-6
v_gene: TRBV19
d_gene: .
CDR3nt: TGTGCCAGTAGTAACCGGGACATCTCACCCCTCCACTTT
CDR3aa: CASSNRDISPLHF

abundance: .
j_gene: TRBJ2-7
v_gene: TRBV19
d_gene: .
CDR3nt: TGTGCCAGTAGTACCACAGGGATGGTGTACCACGAGCAGTACTTC
CDR3aa: CASSTTGMVYHEQYF

abundance: .
j_gene: TRBJ2-1
v_gene: TRBV9
d_gene: .
CDR3nt: TGTGCCAGCAGCGTTCGTCTAAATCCGGAGGGAAATGAGCAGTTCTTC
CDR3aa: CASSVRLNPEGNEQFF

abundance: .
j_gene: TRBJ1-1
v_gene: TRBV7-2
d_gene: .
CDR3nt: TGTGCCAGCAGCTTATCCGGGGGAACTGAAGCTTTCTTT
CDR3aa: CASSLSGGTEAFF

abundance: .
j_gene: TRBJ2-3
v_gene: TRBV9
d_gene: TRBD2
CDR3nt: TGTGCCAGCAGCGCGGAGGCGGGAGGGCGAGGGGGCACAGATACGCAGTATTTT
CDR3aa: CASSAEAGGRGGTDTQYF

abundance: once
j_gene: TRBJ2-2
v_gene: TRBV19
d_gene: TRBD2
CDR3nt: TGTGCCAGTAGTATCAGGGGCGGGAGGATGAGCACCGGGGAGCTGTTTTTT
CDR3aa: CASSIRGGRMSTGELFF

abundance: .
j_gene: TRBJ2-5
v_gene: TRBV29-1
d_gene: TRBD1
CDR3nt: TGCAGCGTTGAATCTGGCCGGGACAGGGGGACGGAGACCCAGTACTTC
CDR3aa: CSVESGRDRGTETQYF

abundance: .
j_gene: TRBJ2-1
v_gene: TRBV4-1
d_gene: .
CDR3nt: TGCGCCAGCAGCCAAGACATGGGGTCGGTGGGAGTGGTCAATGAGCAGTTCTTC
CDR3aa: CASSQDMGSVGVVNEQFF

abundance: .
j_gene: TRBJ2-7
v_gene: TRBV19
d_gene: TRBD1
CDR3nt: TGTGCCAGTAGTAGCCCCCGGGACAGTCTCTCCTACGAGCAGTACTTC
CDR3aa: CASSSPRDSLSYEQYF

abundance: .
j_gene: TRBJ2-3
v_gene: TRBV7-9
d_gene: .
CDR3nt: TGTGCCAGCAGCTCTACTCTAGAGGATACGCAGTATTTT
CDR3aa: CASSSTLEDTQYF

abundance: .
j_gene: TRBJ2-3
v_gene: TRBV2
d_gene: .
CDR3nt: TGTGCCAGCAGGATGGAGGTGGATACGCAGTATTTT
CDR3aa: CASRMEVDTQYF

abundance: .
j_gene: TRBJ2-1
v_gene: TRBV7-8
d_gene: .
CDR3nt: TGTGCCAGCACCTCTTATGGAGAGCAGTTCTTC
CDR3aa: CASTSYGEQFF

abundance: .
j_gene: TRBJ2-3
v_gene: TRBV30
d_gene: .
CDR3nt: TGTGCCTGGAGTTTGGGGCAGAGTACGCAGTATTTT
CDR3aa: CAWSLGQSTQYF

abundance: .
j_gene: TRBJ1-5
v_gene: TRBV3-1/TRBV3-2
d_gene: .
CDR3nt: TGTGCCAGCAGCACAAGGGAATCTCAGCCCCAGCATTTT
CDR3aa: CASSTRESQPQHF

abundance: .
j_gene: TRBJ2-3
v_gene: TRBV11-3
d_gene: .
CDR3nt: TGTGCCAGCAGCCTCAGGCCTCCCCGCCCCTTCACAGATACGCAGTATTTT
CDR3aa: CASSLRPPRPFTDTQYF

abundance: .
j_gene: TRBJ2-7
v_gene: TRBV4-1
d_gene: TRBD1
CDR3nt: TGCGCCAGCAGCCAACCAGACAGGGGTCCCTTATCCGAGCAGTACTTC
CDR3aa: CASSQPDRGPLSEQYF

abundance: .
j_gene: TRBJ1-4
v_gene: TRBV5-1
d_gene: .
CDR3nt: TGCGCCAGCAGCTGGGCCCGCGGGGGGGGTCGACGCCCACAGGAGACAGCTAATGAAAAACTGTTTTTT
CDR3aa: CASSWARGGGRRPQETANEKLFF

abundance: .
j_gene: TRBJ2-3
v_gene: TRBV7-2
d_gene: TRBD1
CDR3nt: TGTGCCAGCAGCTCCATTTTTCGGGACAGAACCACAGATACGCAGTATTTT
CDR3aa: CASSSIFRDRTTDTQYF

abundance: .
j_gene: TRBJ1-5
v_gene: TRBV21-1
d_gene: .
CDR3nt: TGTGCCAGCAGCAATGGAGGGGGCTCGGGCAATCAGCCCCAGCATTTT
CDR3aa: CASSNGGGSGNQPQHF

abundance: .
j_gene: TRBJ1-2
v_gene: TRBV29-1
d_gene: TRBD1
CDR3nt: TGCAGCGCCCGCGGACAGGGAGCCTATGGCTACACCTTC
CDR3aa: CSARGQGAYGYTF

abundance: .
j_gene: TRBJ2-5
v_gene: TRBV5-5
d_gene: .
CDR3nt: TGTGCCAGCAGCTCCCAAAGGGAGACCCAGTACTTC
CDR3aa: CASSSQRETQYF

abundance: .
j_gene: TRBJ1-1
v_gene: TRBV6-5
d_gene: TRBD1
CDR3nt: TGTGCCAGCAGTTACTCTTCGGGACAGGGAAGGACTGAAGCTTTCTTT
CDR3aa: CASSYSSGQGRTEAFF